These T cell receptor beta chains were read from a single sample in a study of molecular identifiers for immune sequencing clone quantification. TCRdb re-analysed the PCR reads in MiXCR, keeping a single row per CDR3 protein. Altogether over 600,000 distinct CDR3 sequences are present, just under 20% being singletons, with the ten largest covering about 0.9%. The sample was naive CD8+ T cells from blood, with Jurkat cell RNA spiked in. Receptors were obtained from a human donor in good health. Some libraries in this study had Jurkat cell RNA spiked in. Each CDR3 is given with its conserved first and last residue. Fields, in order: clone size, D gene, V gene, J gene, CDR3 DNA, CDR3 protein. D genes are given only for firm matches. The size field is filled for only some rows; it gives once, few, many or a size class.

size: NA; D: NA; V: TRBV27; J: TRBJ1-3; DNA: TGTGCCAGCAGTCCATGGCAGGGCATCTCTGGAAACACCATATATTTT; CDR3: CASSPWQGISGNTIYF
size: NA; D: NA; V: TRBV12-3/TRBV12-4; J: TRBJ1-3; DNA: TGTGCCAGCAGGGAACTGGGGTCTGGAAACACCATATATTTT; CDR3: CASRELGSGNTIYF
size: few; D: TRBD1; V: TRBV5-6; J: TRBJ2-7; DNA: TGTGCCAGCAGCTGGGCCGGGACAGGGACGGGGGCTCGTAGATACTACGAGCAGTACTTC; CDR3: CASSWAGTGTGARRYYEQYF
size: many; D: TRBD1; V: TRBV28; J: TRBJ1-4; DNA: TGTGCCAGCAGTCCGACAGGGGAGGCTAATGAAAAACTGTTTTTT; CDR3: CASSPTGEANEKLFF
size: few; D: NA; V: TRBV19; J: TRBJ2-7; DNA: TGTGCCAGTAGTATACTCAGGAAACCCTACGAGCAGTACTTC; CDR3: CASSILRKPYEQYF
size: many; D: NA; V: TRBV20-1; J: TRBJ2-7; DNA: TGCAGTGCGGGGGACGGGTCCTCCTACGAGCAGTACTTC; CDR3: CSAGDGSSYEQYF
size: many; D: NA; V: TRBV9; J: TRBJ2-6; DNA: TGTGCCAGCAGAGCAGGGTTGATTGGGGCCAACGTCCTGACTTTC; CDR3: CASRAGLIGANVLTF
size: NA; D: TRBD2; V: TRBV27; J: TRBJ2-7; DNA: TGTGCCAGCAGTTTAGTCCCAACGGGGGGGGGGCCCGGCTACGAGCAGTACTTC; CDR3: CASSLVPTGGGPGYEQYF
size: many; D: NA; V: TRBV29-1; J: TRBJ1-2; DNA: TGCAGCGTGGGAGGACAGTCTGGCGGCTACACCTTC; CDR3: CSVGGQSGGYTF
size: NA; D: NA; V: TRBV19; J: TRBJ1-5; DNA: TGTGCCAGTAGTATCTTTGGGGGTAACAATCAGCCCCAGCATTTT; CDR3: CASSIFGGNNQPQHF